A selection of T cell receptor beta chains follows, all from one sample in a study of blood T cell repertoires in COVID-19. Assay used: immunoSEQ multiplex PCR; TCRdb lists only in-frame clones, some missing. The sample consists of 200,000 to 250,000 clones, roughly 80% of them appearing once. The sequencing input was peripheral blood. The receptor source for this set is a woman aged 70 to 79 with acute or convalescent COVID-19. The CDR3 runs from the conserved cysteine through the conserved F or W. Each record gives: CDR3 length, J gene, V gene, CDR3 protein.

cdr3_length: 14
j_call: TRBJ1-6
v_call: TRBV25-1
cdr3_aa: CASSYNWENSPLHF

cdr3_length: 12
j_call: TRBJ1-2
v_call: TRBV7-9
cdr3_aa: CASSPNRVGYTF

cdr3_length: 12
j_call: TRBJ1-2
v_call: TRBV6-5
cdr3_aa: CASNPGKGGYTF

cdr3_length: 15
j_call: TRBJ1-1
v_call: TRBV18
cdr3_aa: CASKTDGNSNTEAFF

cdr3_length: 16
j_call: TRBJ2-3
v_call: TRBV4-3
cdr3_aa: CASSQVPGTSTDTQYF

cdr3_length: 16
j_call: TRBJ2-2
v_call: TRBV6-2/TRBV6-3
cdr3_aa: CASSYASGGANGELFF

cdr3_length: 17
j_call: TRBJ1-1
v_call: TRBV4-3
cdr3_aa: CASSQDSQPSAYTEAFF

cdr3_length: 15
j_call: TRBJ2-7
v_call: TRBV6-5
cdr3_aa: CASRPPPGQPYEQYF

cdr3_length: 15
j_call: TRBJ1-2
v_call: TRBV28
cdr3_aa: CASEPAGRDTDGYTF

cdr3_length: 14
j_call: TRBJ1-2
v_call: TRBV25-1
cdr3_aa: CASSESGGNYGYTF

cdr3_length: 15
j_call: TRBJ2-5
v_call: TRBV10-1
cdr3_aa: CASSESGLNGETQYF

cdr3_length: 15
j_call: TRBJ1-2
v_call: TRBV25-1
cdr3_aa: CASSELDRGFYGYTF

cdr3_length: 14
j_call: TRBJ1-1
v_call: TRBV6-2/TRBV6-3
cdr3_aa: CASSYPTEHPEAFF

cdr3_length: 13
j_call: TRBJ1-2
v_call: TRBV7-8
cdr3_aa: CASSMDTYYGYTF

cdr3_length: 14
j_call: TRBJ1-1
v_call: TRBV6-5
cdr3_aa: CASTLTGGNTEAFF

cdr3_length: 17
j_call: TRBJ1-3
v_call: TRBV4-2
cdr3_aa: CASSISSGVGSGNTIYF

cdr3_length: 14
j_call: TRBJ1-2
v_call: TRBV7-9
cdr3_aa: CASSSPSGGFGYTF

cdr3_length: 13
j_call: TRBJ1-1
v_call: TRBV29-1
cdr3_aa: CSVPRPGNSEAFF

cdr3_length: 13
j_call: TRBJ1-4
v_call: TRBV6-6
cdr3_aa: CASSRPIGEKLFF

cdr3_length: 16
j_call: TRBJ2-5
v_call: TRBV4-2
cdr3_aa: CASSQGGTTTQETQYF

cdr3_length: 16
j_call: TRBJ2-3
v_call: TRBV5-1
cdr3_aa: CASSFELAGPTDTQYF

cdr3_length: 12
j_call: TRBJ2-1
v_call: TRBV14
cdr3_aa: CASSGTTLPQFF

cdr3_length: 15
j_call: TRBJ2-5
v_call: TRBV10-3
cdr3_aa: CAISESGTGQETQYF

cdr3_length: 12
j_call: TRBJ2-3
v_call: TRBV12-3/TRBV12-4
cdr3_aa: CASSSQGYTQYF

cdr3_length: 12
j_call: TRBJ2-7
v_call: TRBV29-1
cdr3_aa: CSVDRGPYEQYF

cdr3_length: 13
j_call: TRBJ2-5
v_call: TRBV5-1
cdr3_aa: CASSLQGQETQYF

cdr3_length: 14
j_call: TRBJ2-1
v_call: TRBV19
cdr3_aa: CATTGGLGNNEQFF

cdr3_length: 12
j_call: TRBJ1-5
v_call: TRBV2
cdr3_aa: CASSAPPLSQHF

cdr3_length: 15
j_call: TRBJ1-2
v_call: TRBV29-1
cdr3_aa: CSVEATGTGGGGYTF

cdr3_length: 15
j_call: TRBJ1-4
v_call: TRBV18
cdr3_aa: CASSPNVGTNEKLFF

cdr3_length: 19
j_call: TRBJ1-1
v_call: TRBV4-3
cdr3_aa: CASSQALGTGDPGDTEAFF

cdr3_length: 16
j_call: TRBJ2-1
v_call: TRBV7-2
cdr3_aa: CASSPHRGLSYNEQFF

cdr3_length: 13
j_call: TRBJ1-2
v_call: TRBV7-9
cdr3_aa: CASGPQGTHGYTF

cdr3_length: 16
j_call: TRBJ1-3
v_call: TRBV6-5
cdr3_aa: CASSYSVQGSGNTIYF

cdr3_length: 18
j_call: TRBJ2-3
v_call: TRBV4-2
cdr3_aa: CASSQDFARGDRTDTQYF

cdr3_length: 16
j_call: TRBJ2-2
v_call: TRBV3-1/TRBV3-2
cdr3_aa: CASSQTWDMNTGELFF

cdr3_length: 15
j_call: TRBJ2-1
v_call: TRBV5-8
cdr3_aa: CASSYRGMGYNEQFF

cdr3_length: 16
j_call: TRBJ1-5
v_call: TRBV18
cdr3_aa: CASSPPGVGSNQPQHF

cdr3_length: 18
j_call: TRBJ1-5
v_call: TRBV3-1/TRBV3-2
cdr3_aa: CASSQGGRYPLSNQPQHF

cdr3_length: 13
j_call: TRBJ1-1
v_call: TRBV27
cdr3_aa: CASSLAGWTEAFF

cdr3_length: 12
j_call: TRBJ1-1
v_call: TRBV3-1/TRBV3-2
cdr3_aa: CASSVDRVEAFF

cdr3_length: 15
j_call: TRBJ1-5
v_call: TRBV7-2
cdr3_aa: CASSLGLQGASPQHF

cdr3_length: 14
j_call: TRBJ1-2
v_call: TRBV7-2
cdr3_aa: CASSPGNFGGGYTF

cdr3_length: 16
j_call: TRBJ1-4
v_call: TRBV18
cdr3_aa: CASSLPGQGANEKLFF

cdr3_length: 17
j_call: TRBJ1-1
v_call: TRBV6-2/TRBV6-3
cdr3_aa: CASSYTGTGTAVTEAFF

cdr3_length: 15
j_call: TRBJ1-5
v_call: TRBV24-1
cdr3_aa: CATSDPRQGNQPQHF

cdr3_length: 15
j_call: TRBJ2-3
v_call: TRBV4-2
cdr3_aa: CASSQGGQGSDTQYF

cdr3_length: 14
j_call: TRBJ1-1
v_call: TRBV5-1
cdr3_aa: CASSPIGPETEAFF

cdr3_length: 13
j_call: TRBJ2-1
v_call: TRBV5-1
cdr3_aa: CASSLGGDLEQFF

cdr3_length: 18
j_call: TRBJ2-2
v_call: TRBV27
cdr3_aa: CASSASGSGGTNTGELFF

cdr3_length: 14
j_call: TRBJ2-5
v_call: TRBV5-5
cdr3_aa: CASTHRGRGETQYF

cdr3_length: 11
j_call: TRBJ1-1
v_call: TRBV20-1
cdr3_aa: CIQVKNTEAFF

cdr3_length: 14
j_call: TRBJ1-1
v_call: TRBV7-2
cdr3_aa: CASRIQGSNTEAFF

cdr3_length: 13
j_call: TRBJ1-6
v_call: TRBV2
cdr3_aa: CASRGAYNSPLHF

cdr3_length: 13
j_call: TRBJ1-1
v_call: TRBV3-1/TRBV3-2
cdr3_aa: CASNDAGNTEAFF

cdr3_length: 17
j_call: TRBJ2-1
v_call: TRBV30
cdr3_aa: CAWSVPGSLSSYNEQFF

cdr3_length: 14
j_call: TRBJ2-5
v_call: TRBV6-5
cdr3_aa: CASSSSQGLETQYF

cdr3_length: 13
j_call: TRBJ1-6
v_call: TRBV11-3
cdr3_aa: CASSSNSNSPLHF

cdr3_length: 15
j_call: TRBJ2-3
v_call: TRBV5-1
cdr3_aa: CASSPRTSGTDTQYF

cdr3_length: 15
j_call: TRBJ2-5
v_call: TRBV19
cdr3_aa: CASSDGTGGSETQYF